Listed below are T cell receptor beta chains from one sample, sequenced in a study of early T cells in non-severe SARS-CoV-2 infection. TCRdb reanalysed the 5' RACE reads using MiXCR and keeps one entry per CDR3 protein. Here the sample spans nearly 95,000 distinct CDR3 sequences, around 16% being singletons. Sequences were derived from whole blood, sampled at baseline. The receptors were sampled from an adult who was a healthcare worker with PCR-confirmed SARS-CoV-2 infection or an uninfected control (not recorded which). Each CDR3 is given with its conserved first and last residue. Each record gives: clone size, V gene, J gene, D gene, CDR3 protein, CDR3 DNA. A D gene is named only where the DNA matches it firmly. Clone sizes are given selectively: once, few, many, or a class where the clone is expanded.

>few|TRBV7-9|TRBJ2-7|TRBD1
CASSPTTGSYIYEQYF
TGTGCCAGCAGCCCAACGACAGGGAGTTACATCTACGAGCAGTACTTC
>.|TRBV21-1|TRBJ2-3|.
CASSKRARYTDTQYF
TGTGCCAGCAGCAAAAGAGCAAGATACACAGATACGCAGTATTTT
>many|TRBV20-1|TRBJ2-1|TRBD2
CSARVSSGSEEQFF
TGCAGTGCTAGAGTTTCTAGCGGGAGCGAGGAGCAGTTCTTC
>few|TRBV7-9|TRBJ2-1|TRBD2
CASSLGVLAGRTHLDEQFF
TGTGCCAGCAGCTTAGGGGTACTAGCGGGACGTACCCATCTTGATGAGCAGTTCTTC
>many|TRBV28|TRBJ2-7|.
CASSRTTGEQYF
TGTGCCAGCAGTCGGACGACAGGCGAGCAGTACTTC
>many|TRBV7-9|TRBJ1-4|.
CASSFDPQKLFF
TGTGCCAGCAGCTTTGACCCTCAAAAACTGTTTTTT
>.|TRBV12-3/TRBV12-4|TRBJ1-6|TRBD1
CASRMTGEYSPLHF
TGTGCCAGCAGGATGACAGGGGAATATTCACCCCTCCACTTT
>few|TRBV7-9|TRBJ1-1|.
CASRNTGEAFF
TGTGCCAGCAGGAATACAGGTGAAGCTTTCTTT
>once|TRBV11-1|TRBJ2-1|.
CASSARERTYNEQFF
TGTGCCAGCAGCGCACGGGAGCGAACCTACAATGAGCAGTTCTTC
>.|TRBV20-1|TRBJ2-4|TRBD1
CSASRQGFAKNIQYF
TGCAGTGCTAGTCGACAGGGGTTTGCCAAAAACATTCAGTACTTC
>many|TRBV7-6|TRBJ2-3|.
CASSSVNTDTQYF
TGTGCCAGCAGCTCAGTTAACACAGATACGCAGTATTTT
>many|TRBV20-1|TRBJ2-1|TRBD2
CSAREGTSGHNEQFF
TGCAGTGCTAGAGAAGGGACTAGCGGGCACAATGAGCAGTTCTTC
>.|TRBV3-1|TRBJ2-7|TRBD2
CASSLSGTNPYEQYF
TGTGCCAGCAGCCTCTCCGGGACTAACCCCTACGAGCAGTACTTC
>.|TRBV7-8|TRBJ2-1|.
CASSLGVGRSEQFF
TGTGCCAGCAGCTTAGGCGTGGGGAGGAGTGAGCAGTTCTTC
>.|TRBV5-6|TRBJ1-2|.
CASSLSQLDGYTF
TGTGCCAGCAGCTTGTCACAGTTGGATGGCTACACCTTC
>few|TRBV2|TRBJ1-1|.
CASSVQGANTEAFF
TGTGCCAGCAGTGTTCAGGGAGCGAACACTGAAGCTTTCTTT
>.|TRBV29-1|TRBJ1-1|.
CSVWGNTEAFF
TGCAGCGTGTGGGGGAACACTGAAGCTTTCTTT
>few|TRBV5-1|TRBJ2-3|.
CASSLVGGQTADTQYF
TGCGCCAGCAGCTTGGTGGGCGGACAGACAGCAGATACGCAGTATTTT
>once|TRBV11-2|TRBJ2-1|.
CASSLEASEYNEQFF
TGTGCCAGCAGCTTAGAGGCTAGCGAGTACAATGAGCAGTTCTTC
>.|TRBV4-3|TRBJ1-3|.
CASSPWVALGNTIYF
TGCGCCAGCAGCCCGTGGGTGGCTCTCGGAAACACCATATATTTT
>few|TRBV10-2|TRBJ1-2|.
CASRSGQDYGYTF
TGCGCCAGCAGATCCGGACAAGATTATGGCTACACCTTC
>.|TRBV2|TRBJ2-5|TRBD2
CASRLAGGEEETQYF
TGTGCCAGCAGGCTAGCGGGAGGCGAAGAAGAGACCCAGTACTTC
>few|TRBV20-1|TRBJ2-7|.
CSAGSWVVGAEQYF
TGCAGTGCTGGGTCCTGGGTTGTGGGGGCCGAGCAGTACTTC
>many|TRBV12-3/TRBV12-4|TRBJ2-4|.
CASSLRALAKNIQYF
TGTGCCAGCAGTTTACGGGCTCTAGCCAAAAACATTCAGTACTTC
>few|TRBV11-2|TRBJ2-5|.
CASSGRGTQYF
TGTGCCAGCAGCGGGAGAGGGACCCAGTACTTC
>.|TRBV10-2|TRBJ2-7|.
CATGGLAVYEQYF
TGCGCCACCGGGGGGCTAGCCGTCTACGAGCAGTACTTC
>few|TRBV29-1|TRBJ2-2|.
CSVGREANTGELFF
TGCAGCGTCGGCAGGGAGGCGAACACCGGGGAGCTGTTTTTT
>many|TRBV11-2|TRBJ2-7|TRBD2
CASSSGLAGAFEQYF
TGTGCCAGCAGCTCGGGACTAGCGGGGGCTTTCGAGCAGTACTTC
>many|TRBV10-3|TRBJ2-2|.
CAIRTSGAASTGELFF
TGTGCCATCAGGACTTCCGGAGCGGCGAGCACCGGGGAGCTGTTTTTT
>many|TRBV10-3|TRBJ2-6|.
CAIRPRESGANVLTF
TGTGCCATCAGACCCAGAGAGTCTGGGGCCAACGTCCTGACTTTC
>.|TRBV7-9|TRBJ2-1|TRBD2
CASSSTSDSYNEQFF
TGTGCCAGCAGCTCGACTAGCGATTCCTACAATGAGCAGTTCTTC
>.|TRBV6-2/TRBV6-3|TRBJ2-2|TRBD2
CASSPTLAGVTGELFF
TGTGCCAGCAGTCCCACACTAGCGGGAGTTACCGGGGAGCTGTTTTTT
>many|TRBV20-1|TRBJ2-3|.
CSARASTDTQYF
TGCAGTGCTAGAGCGTCAACAGATACGCAGTATTTT
>few|TRBV27|TRBJ2-7|.
CASSPLGSYEQYF
TGTGCCAGCAGCCCATTAGGCAGCTACGAGCAGTACTTC
>many|TRBV2|TRBJ2-7|TRBD2
CASKGLAGTNYEQYF
TGTGCCAGCAAGGGACTAGCGGGCACAAACTACGAGCAGTACTTC